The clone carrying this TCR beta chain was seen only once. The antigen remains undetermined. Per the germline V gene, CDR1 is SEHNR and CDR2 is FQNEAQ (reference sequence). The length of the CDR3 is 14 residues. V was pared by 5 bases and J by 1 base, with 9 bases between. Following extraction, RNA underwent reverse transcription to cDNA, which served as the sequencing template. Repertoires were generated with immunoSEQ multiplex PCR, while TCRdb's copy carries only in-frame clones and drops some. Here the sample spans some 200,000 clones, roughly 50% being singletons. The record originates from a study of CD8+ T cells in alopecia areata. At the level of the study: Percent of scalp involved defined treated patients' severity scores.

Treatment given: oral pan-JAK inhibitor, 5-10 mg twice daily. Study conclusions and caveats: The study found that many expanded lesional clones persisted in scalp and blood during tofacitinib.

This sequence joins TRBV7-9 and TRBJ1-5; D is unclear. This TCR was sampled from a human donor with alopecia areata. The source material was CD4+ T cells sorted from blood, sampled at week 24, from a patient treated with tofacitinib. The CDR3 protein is CASSPTASNQPQHF. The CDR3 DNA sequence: TGTGCCAGCAGCCCTACCGCGAGCAATCAGCCCCAGCATTTT.